Sequencing of this T cell receptor beta chain was carried out in a study of CD8 T cells in Susac syndrome. Whole-study findings and limits: The relatively small number of individuals in the TCR sequencing and HLA analysis was acknowledged by the study.

Germline V lookup: CDR1 SEHNR, CDR2 FQNEAQ (reference sequence). CDR3 length: 12 amino acids. Trimming removed 3 bases at V and 5 bases at J, with 6 bases between. An amount of RNA that ranged from roughly 0.5 to 1 ug was reverse transcribed with random hexamers. Across 54 Vbeta and 13 Jbeta, immunoSEQ multiplex PCR amplified TCR beta CDR3. TCRdb reprocessed the immunoSEQ multiplex PCR reads via MiXCR and lists one record per CDR3 protein. Here the sample spans about 150,000 distinct CDR3 sequences, approximately 94% being singletons. The table lists this clonotype with a count of one. The antigen is undetermined. Healthy donors were controls matched for age and sex.

Sequences were obtained from CD4+ T cells from PBMCs. The receptor comes from a human donor in good health. The gene calls are TRBV7-9 and TRBJ2-3; D is ambiguous. Written as DNA, the CDR3 is TGTGCCAGCAGCTTGAGTGTAGATACGCAGTATTTT. Its translation: CASSLSVDTQYF. The variable domain in full, completed from reference TRBV7-9 and TRBJ2-3, reads DTGVSQNPRHKITKRGQNVTFRCDPISEHNRLYWYRQTLGQGPEFLTYFQNEAQLEKSRLLSDRFSAERPKGSFSTLEIQRTEQGDSAMYLCASSLSVDTQYFGPGTRLTVL.